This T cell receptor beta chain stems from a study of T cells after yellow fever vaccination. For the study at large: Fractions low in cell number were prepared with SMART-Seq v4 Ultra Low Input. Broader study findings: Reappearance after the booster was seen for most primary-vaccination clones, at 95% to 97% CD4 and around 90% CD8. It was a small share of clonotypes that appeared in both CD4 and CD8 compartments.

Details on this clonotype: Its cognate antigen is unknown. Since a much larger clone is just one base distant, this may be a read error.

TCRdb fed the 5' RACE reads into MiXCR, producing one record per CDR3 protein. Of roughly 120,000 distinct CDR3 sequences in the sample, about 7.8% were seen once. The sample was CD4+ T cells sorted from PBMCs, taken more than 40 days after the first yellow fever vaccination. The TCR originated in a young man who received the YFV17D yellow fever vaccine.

CDR3 DNA sequence: TGTGTCAGCAGCCCCTATACGGGGGGGGATCACAATGAGCAGTTCTTC. It specifies CVSSPYTGGDHNEQFF. V is TRBV7-2 and J is TRBJ2-1; 8 bases map to TRBD2. CDR1 is SGHTA and CDR2 is FQGNSA in the germline V gene. CDR3 size: 16 residues.